This T cell receptor beta chain was sequenced during a study of CD8+ T cells in alopecia areata. Study at large: Dosing with tofacitinib proceeded for 6 to 18 months, followed by 6 months off drug.

cDNA reverse transcribed from extracted RNA served as the sequencing template. Using immunoSEQ multiplex PCR, the repertoire was profiled, and TCRdb retains in-frame clones only, with some absent. The data show 150,000 or so clones, around 50% seen once. This clone was counted only a few times. The trim removed 6 bases at V and 5 bases at J, leaving 10 bases unmatched. CDR3 length: 16 residues. CDR1 is SNHLY and CDR2 is FYNNEI in the germline V gene. The specimen was CD4+ T cells sorted from blood, collected at week 0. The chain employs TRBV2 and TRBJ2-2; 9 bases agree with TRBD2. This clonotype was sampled from a human donor with alopecia areata. CDR3 DNA: TGTGCCAGCAGAACAAGTAGCGGGGGAAGGACCGGGGAGCTGTTTTTT. Translation: CASRTSSGGRTGELFF.